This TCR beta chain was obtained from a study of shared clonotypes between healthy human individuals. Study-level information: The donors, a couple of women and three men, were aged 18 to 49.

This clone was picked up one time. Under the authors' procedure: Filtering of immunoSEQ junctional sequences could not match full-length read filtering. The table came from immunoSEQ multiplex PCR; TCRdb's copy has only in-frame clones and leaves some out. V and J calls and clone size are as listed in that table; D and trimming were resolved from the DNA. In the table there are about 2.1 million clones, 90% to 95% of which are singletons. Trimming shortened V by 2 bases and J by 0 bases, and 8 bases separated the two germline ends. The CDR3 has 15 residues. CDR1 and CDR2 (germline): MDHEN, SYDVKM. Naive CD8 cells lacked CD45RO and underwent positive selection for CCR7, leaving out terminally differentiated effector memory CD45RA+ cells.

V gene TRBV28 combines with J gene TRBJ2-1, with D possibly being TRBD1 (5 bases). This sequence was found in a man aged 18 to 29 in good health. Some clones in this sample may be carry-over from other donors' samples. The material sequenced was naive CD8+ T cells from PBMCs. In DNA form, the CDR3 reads TGTGCCAGCAGTTTAGCAGGGCTCTCCTACAATGAGCAGTTCTTC. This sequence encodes CASSLAGLSYNEQFF.